This is a list of T cell receptor beta chains from one sample in a study of T cell repertoires in cytomegalovirus infection. TCRdb called the reads again in MiXCR, with one record for every CDR3 protein. Of a few hundred thousand distinct CDR3 sequences in the sample, roughly 42% are singletons; the top ten hold around 50%. These receptors lack a known antigen. The source material was cultured PBMCs, sampled from culture after CMV antigen stimulation. These TCRs come from a human donor in good health (CMV status not recorded). Some clones in this sample may be carry-over from other donors' samples. The CDR3 runs from the conserved cysteine through the conserved F or W. D genes are given only for firm matches. Some rows have no size entry. The others give once, few or many, or a class for an expanded clone.

V	J	size	D	CDR3	DNA
TRBV7-9	TRBJ2-1	few	NA	CASRPSENNEQFF	TGTGCCAGCAGGCCTAGCGAGAACAATGAGCAGTTCTTC
TRBV20-1	TRBJ1-1	NA	TRBD1	CSASAGGFYTEAFF	TGCAGTGCGAGTGCAGGGGGGTTCTACACTGAAGCTTTCTTT
TRBV11-1	TRBJ2-7	NA	TRBD1	CASSRDRDEQYF	TGTGCCAGCAGCCGGGACAGGGACGAGCAGTACTTC
TRBV6-1	TRBJ1-4	few	NA	CASSERWDEKLFF	TGTGCCAGCAGTGAACGGTGGGATGAAAAACTGTTTTTT
TRBV7-2	TRBJ1-1	NA	NA	CASSSRGGPTEAFF	TGTGCCAGCAGCTCCCGTGGAGGGCCCACTGAAGCTTTCTTT
TRBV5-4	TRBJ2-5	few	NA	CASSRRRGQETQYF	TGTGCCAGCAGCCGTCGTCGCGGCCAAGAGACCCAGTACTTC
TRBV7-2	TRBJ1-2	NA	TRBD1	CASSSTGTGKVYIF	TGTGCCAGCAGCTCGACCGGGACAGGGAAAGTCTACATCTTC
TRBV7-6	TRBJ2-1	NA	NA	CASSTRGYNEQFF	TGTGCCAGCAGCACCCGGGGGTACAATGAGCAGTTCTTC
TRBV5-6	TRBJ1-1	NA	NA	CASSFLGDPTGRGTEAFF	TGTGCCAGCAGCTTTCTCGGTGACCCCACGGGCAGGGGCACTGAAGCTTTCTTT
TRBV7-9	TRBJ2-2	few	NA	CASSQVGDTGELFF	TGTGCCAGCAGCCAGGTGGGGGACACCGGGGAGCTGTTTTTT
TRBV7-6	TRBJ2-3	NA	TRBD1	CASSFSSGGWTDTQYF	TGTGCCAGCAGCTTCAGCTCAGGGGGCTGGACAGATACGCAGTATTTT
TRBV27	TRBJ2-1	NA	NA	CASSSSPGRAGNEQFF	TGTGCCAGCAGTTCCAGCCCTGGGCGGGCCGGCAATGAGCAGTTCTTC